The rows below give T cell receptor beta chains drawn from one sample of a study of T-cell memory formation after mild COVID-19. Via MiXCR, TCRdb re-called the 5' RACE reads, giving one row per CDR3 protein. The data hold hundreds of thousands of distinct CDR3 sequences, with approximately 21% observed a single time. Specimen: PBMCs or a T cell subset sorted from them (not recorded which). The receptors come from an adult woman who had mild COVID-19 (a few samples of this study predate the infection). Cell type and time point are not known. CDR3s include the opening cysteine and the closing phenylalanine or tryptophan. Fields, in order: V gene, clone size, J gene, D gene, CDR3 DNA, CDR3 protein. The D gene is left open where the match is weak. Clone size is given for some rows only: seen once, a few or many times, or a class if the clone is expanded.

v_gene: TRBV24-1
abundance: -
j_gene: TRBJ1-1
d_gene: -
CDR3nt: TGTGCCACCAGTGATTTGAACAGCAGTGACACTGAAGCTTTCTTT
CDR3aa: CATSDLNSSDTEAFF

v_gene: TRBV24-1
abundance: -
j_gene: TRBJ1-2
d_gene: TRBD1
CDR3nt: TGTGCCACCAGTGATTTGACAGGGGACTATGGCTACACCTTC
CDR3aa: CATSDLTGDYGYTF

v_gene: TRBV12-3/TRBV12-4
abundance: few
j_gene: TRBJ2-7
d_gene: TRBD2
CDR3nt: TGTGCCAGCAGTTCCGGACTAGCGGGTAACGACGAGCAGTACTTC
CDR3aa: CASSSGLAGNDEQYF

v_gene: TRBV20-1
abundance: -
j_gene: TRBJ2-1
d_gene: TRBD2
CDR3nt: TGCAGTGCGGAAAGGACTAGCGGAGTTAACAATGAGCAGTTCTTC
CDR3aa: CSAERTSGVNNEQFF

v_gene: TRBV12-3/TRBV12-4
abundance: few
j_gene: TRBJ1-2
d_gene: TRBD1
CDR3nt: TGTGCCAGCAGTTTAGGGACAGGGAGAAGATATGGCTACACCTTC
CDR3aa: CASSLGTGRRYGYTF

v_gene: TRBV9
abundance: -
j_gene: TRBJ2-7
d_gene: TRBD1
CDR3nt: TGTGCCAGCAGCGTATCGGTGGCAGGGGGCAGGTACGAGCAGTACTTC
CDR3aa: CASSVSVAGGRYEQYF

v_gene: TRBV5-5
abundance: few
j_gene: TRBJ1-5
d_gene: -
CDR3nt: TGTGCCAGCAGCTTGCTTCCCAGTACCTATAGCAATCAGCCCCAGCATTTT
CDR3aa: CASSLLPSTYSNQPQHF

v_gene: TRBV5-1
abundance: few
j_gene: TRBJ1-1
d_gene: -
CDR3nt: TGCGCCAGCAGCTCCGGACGGTCGAACACTGAAGCTTTCTTT
CDR3aa: CASSSGRSNTEAFF

v_gene: TRBV29-1
abundance: -
j_gene: TRBJ2-1
d_gene: TRBD1
CDR3nt: TGCAGCGCCCCTTTGGACAGGGGGCTCTACAATGAGCAGTTCTTC
CDR3aa: CSAPLDRGLYNEQFF

v_gene: TRBV6-2/TRBV6-3
abundance: few
j_gene: TRBJ1-2
d_gene: -
CDR3nt: TGTGCCAGCAGTTACCTCCGGAATGTTGACTATGGCTACACCTTC
CDR3aa: CASSYLRNVDYGYTF

v_gene: TRBV7-9
abundance: few
j_gene: TRBJ1-2
d_gene: -
CDR3nt: TGTGCCAGCAGCTTATACCCTGATGGCTACACCTTC
CDR3aa: CASSLYPDGYTF

v_gene: TRBV28
abundance: -
j_gene: TRBJ1-1
d_gene: -
CDR3nt: TGTGCCAGCACGCGGCCAACGACAGGGAACACTGAAGCTTTCTTT
CDR3aa: CASTRPTTGNTEAFF

v_gene: TRBV12-3/TRBV12-4
abundance: -
j_gene: TRBJ1-4
d_gene: TRBD1
CDR3nt: TGTGCCAGCAGTCGACAGGGGGATAGGGGTGAAAAACTGTTTTTT
CDR3aa: CASSRQGDRGEKLFF

v_gene: TRBV6-1
abundance: -
j_gene: TRBJ1-1
d_gene: -
CDR3nt: TGTGCCAGCATGTGGGGGCCACTGAACACTGAAGCTTTCTTT
CDR3aa: CASMWGPLNTEAFF

v_gene: TRBV2
abundance: -
j_gene: TRBJ2-3
d_gene: -
CDR3nt: TGTGCCAGCAGCCGCATCGGAACAGATACGCAGTATTTT
CDR3aa: CASSRIGTDTQYF

v_gene: TRBV2
abundance: few
j_gene: TRBJ2-7
d_gene: -
CDR3nt: TGTGCCAGCAGTGAGGGGGCCCGACTTTTCTTC
CDR3aa: CASSEGARLFF

v_gene: TRBV6-2/TRBV6-3
abundance: -
j_gene: TRBJ2-3
d_gene: -
CDR3nt: TGTGCCAGCAGAAGGTGGGGAAGCACAGATACGCAGTATTTT
CDR3aa: CASRRWGSTDTQYF

v_gene: TRBV5-5
abundance: -
j_gene: TRBJ2-7
d_gene: -
CDR3nt: TGTGCCAGCAGGATGATCCGGGACACCTACGAGCAGTACTTC
CDR3aa: CASRMIRDTYEQYF

v_gene: TRBV10-3
abundance: -
j_gene: TRBJ1-1
d_gene: -
CDR3nt: TGTGCCATCTCCCACAGGGAGCAGAACACTGAAGCTTTCTTT
CDR3aa: CAISHREQNTEAFF

v_gene: TRBV20-1
abundance: few
j_gene: TRBJ1-1
d_gene: TRBD1
CDR3nt: TGCAGTGCTAGAGATGGGACAGGGGGCACTGAAGCTTTCTTT
CDR3aa: CSARDGTGGTEAFF